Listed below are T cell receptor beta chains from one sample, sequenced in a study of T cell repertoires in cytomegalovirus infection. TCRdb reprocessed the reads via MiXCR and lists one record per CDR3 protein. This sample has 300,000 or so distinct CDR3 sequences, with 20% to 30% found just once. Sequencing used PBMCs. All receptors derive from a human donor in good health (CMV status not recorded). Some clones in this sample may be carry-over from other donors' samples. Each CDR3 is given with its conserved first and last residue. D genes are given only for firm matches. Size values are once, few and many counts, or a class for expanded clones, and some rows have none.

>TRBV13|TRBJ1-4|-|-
CASTDTTNEKLFF
TGTGCCAGCACTGACACAACTAATGAAAAACTGTTTTTT
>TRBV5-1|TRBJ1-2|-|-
CASSFLIGQKYGYTF
TGCGCCAGCAGCTTCCTTATTGGACAGAAATATGGCTACACCTTC
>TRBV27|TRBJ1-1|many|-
CASSFQGANTEAFF
TGTGCCAGCAGTTTTCAGGGCGCGAACACTGAAGCTTTCTTT
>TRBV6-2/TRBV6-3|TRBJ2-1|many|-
CASSYRANVLAHEQFF
TGTGCCAGCAGTTACCGCGCGAATGTTTTGGCACATGAGCAGTTCTTC
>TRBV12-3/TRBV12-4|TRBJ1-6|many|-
CASSSDSYNSPLHF
TGTGCCAGCAGTTCCGACAGCTATAATTCACCCCTCCACTTT
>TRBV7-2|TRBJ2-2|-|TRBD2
CASSLSIAWTSGRDTGELFF
TGTGCCAGCAGCTTAAGTATTGCCTGGACTAGCGGGAGAGACACCGGGGAGCTGTTTTTT
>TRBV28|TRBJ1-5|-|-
CASSFTVSNQPQHF
TGTGCCAGCAGTTTCACAGTCAGCAATCAGCCCCAGCATTTT
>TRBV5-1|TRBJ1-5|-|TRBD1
CARTGTGGAGLSWPQHF
TGCGCCAGAACCGGGACAGGGGGCGCGGGTCTCTCCTGGCCCCAGCATTTT
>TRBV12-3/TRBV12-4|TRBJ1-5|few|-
CASNRRENQPQHF
TGTGCCAGCAACCGCAGGGAAAACCAGCCCCAGCATTTT
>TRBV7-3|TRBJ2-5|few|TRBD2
CASSSTSLETQYF
TGTGCCAGCAGCTCGACTAGCCTGGAGACCCAGTACTTC
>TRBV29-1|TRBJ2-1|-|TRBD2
CSVEDRASGSYEQFF
TGCAGCGTTGAAGATCGGGCTAGCGGGAGTTATGAGCAGTTCTTC
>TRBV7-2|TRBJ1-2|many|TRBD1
CASSPTGDGYTF
TGTGCCAGCAGCCCAACAGGGGATGGCTACACCTTC
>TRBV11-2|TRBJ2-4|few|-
CASSSPARVIQYF
TGTGCCAGCAGCTCCCCGGCCCGTGTCATTCAGTACTTC
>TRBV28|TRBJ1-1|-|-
CASSLPIRGMGTEAFF
TGTGCCAGCAGTTTGCCTATTAGGGGTATGGGCACTGAAGCTTTCTTT
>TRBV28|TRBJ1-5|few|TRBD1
CATGLRDRGGQPQHF
TGTGCCACCGGGCTGCGGGACAGGGGTGGTCAGCCCCAGCATTTT
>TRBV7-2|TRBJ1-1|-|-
CASSSAPENTEAFF
TGTGCCAGCAGCTCCGCCCCAGAGAACACTGAAGCTTTCTTT
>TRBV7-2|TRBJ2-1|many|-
CASSPGWGVEQFF
TGTGCCAGCAGCCCCGGATGGGGTGTGGAGCAGTTCTTC
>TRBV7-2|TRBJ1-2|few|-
CASSLDPPWGYTF
TGTGCCAGCAGCTTAGATCCGCCTTGGGGCTACACCTTC
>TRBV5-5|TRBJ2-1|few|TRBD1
CASSWGQGVNNEQFF
TGTGCCAGCAGCTGGGGACAGGGGGTTAACAATGAGCAGTTCTTC
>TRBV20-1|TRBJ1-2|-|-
CSAGLQDNYGYTF
TGCAGTGCTGGCCTACAGGATAATTATGGCTACACCTTC
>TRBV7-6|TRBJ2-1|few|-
CASSEPGSSPGPGEQFF
TGTGCCAGCAGCGAGCCCGGGTCCTCCCCCGGGCCTGGTGAGCAGTTCTTC
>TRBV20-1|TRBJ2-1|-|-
CSARDSQGKEQFF
TGCAGTGCTAGAGATTCCCAGGGTAAGGAGCAGTTCTTC
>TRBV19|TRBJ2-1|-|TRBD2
CASSIDRSGTSGRNEQFF
TGTGCCAGTAGTATAGATAGGTCCGGGACTAGCGGGAGGAATGAGCAGTTCTTC
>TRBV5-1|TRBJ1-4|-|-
CASSLGGQDEKLFF
TGCGCCAGCAGCTTAGGGGGGCAAGATGAAAAACTGTTTTTT
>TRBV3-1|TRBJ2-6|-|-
CASSLSGFSGANVLTF
TGTGCCAGCAGCCTCTCAGGGTTTAGTGGGGCCAACGTCCTGACTTTC
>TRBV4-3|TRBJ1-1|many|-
CASSQAALGHRNTEAFF
TGCGCCAGCAGCCAAGCCGCCTTGGGACATCGAAACACTGAAGCTTTCTTT
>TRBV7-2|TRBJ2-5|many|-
CASSFSETQYF
TGTGCCAGCAGCTTTTCAGAGACCCAGTACTTC
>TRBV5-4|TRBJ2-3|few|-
CASSLGQVDLQYF
TGTGCCAGCAGCTTGGGCCAGGTGGACCTGCAGTATTTT
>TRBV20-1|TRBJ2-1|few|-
CSARQGSSYNEQFF
TGCAGTGCTAGACAGGGGAGCTCCTACAATGAGCAGTTCTTC
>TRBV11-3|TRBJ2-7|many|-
CASSLTQGGEQYF
TGTGCCAGCAGCTTAACCCAGGGGGGCGAGCAGTACTTC
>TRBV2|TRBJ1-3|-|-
CASRGGPGGNTIYF
TGTGCCAGCAGAGGGGGACCAGGTGGAAACACCATATATTTT
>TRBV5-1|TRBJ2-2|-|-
CASSLLGQNTGELFF
TGCGCCAGCAGCTTGTTAGGACAGAACACCGGGGAGCTGTTTTTT
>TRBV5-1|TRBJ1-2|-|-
CASSSGQPAFTF
TGCGCCAGCAGCTCAGGACAGCCGGCTTTCACCTTC
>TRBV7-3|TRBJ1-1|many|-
CASSPQGMNTEAFF
TGTGCCAGCAGCCCACAGGGCATGAACACTGAAGCTTTCTTT
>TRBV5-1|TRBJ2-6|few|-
CASSRPDSGANVLTF
TGCGCCAGCAGCCGTCCTGACTCTGGGGCCAACGTCCTGACTTTC
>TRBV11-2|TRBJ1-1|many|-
CASSLDVSGVKAFF
TGTGCCAGCAGCTTAGACGTTTCCGGGGTGAAAGCTTTCTTT
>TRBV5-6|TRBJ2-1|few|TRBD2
CASSSLGTSGLYNEQFF
TGTGCCAGCAGCAGCCTAGGGACTAGCGGGTTGTACAATGAGCAGTTCTTC
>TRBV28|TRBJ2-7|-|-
CASSFGTSYEQYF
TGTGCCAGCAGTTTCGGCACCTCCTACGAGCAGTACTTC
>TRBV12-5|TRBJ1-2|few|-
CASGFRNYGYTF
TGTGCTAGTGGTTTCAGGAACTATGGCTACACCTTC
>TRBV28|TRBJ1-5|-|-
CASSFVYRRGNQPQHF
TGTGCCAGCAGTTTCGTATATCGCAGGGGCAATCAGCCCCAGCATTTT
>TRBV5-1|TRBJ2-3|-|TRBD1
CASSLRGQVTDTQYF
TGCGCCAGCAGCTTAAGGGGACAGGTCACAGATACGCAGTATTTT
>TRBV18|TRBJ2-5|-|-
CASSPPSGSGETQYF
TGTGCCAGCTCACCACCGAGCGGATCTGGAGAGACCCAGTACTTC
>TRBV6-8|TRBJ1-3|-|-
CAVSTDSLSGNTIYF
TGTGCCGTCTCGACCGACAGCCTCTCTGGAAACACCATATATTTT
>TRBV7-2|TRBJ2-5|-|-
CASSLDGAQYF
TGTGCCAGCAGCTTAGACGGGGCCCAGTACTTC
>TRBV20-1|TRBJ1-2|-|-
CSARPGRRSYGYTF
TGCAGTGCTAGACCCGGGCGCAGAAGTTATGGCTACACCTTC
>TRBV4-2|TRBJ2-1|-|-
CASSQESASMVPPSYNEQFF
TGTGCCAGCAGCCAAGAATCGGCTAGTATGGTTCCCCCATCCTACAATGAGCAGTTCTTC
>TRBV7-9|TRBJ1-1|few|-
CASSLDTGAFF
TGTGCCAGCAGCTTAGATACAGGGGCTTTCTTT
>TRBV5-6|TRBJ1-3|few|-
CASQISGTRSGNTIYF
TGTGCCAGCCAAATATCCGGGACTCGTTCTGGAAACACCATATATTTT
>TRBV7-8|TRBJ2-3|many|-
CASSLISGFTDTQYF
TGTGCCAGCAGCTTAATAAGCGGCTTCACAGATACGCAGTATTTT
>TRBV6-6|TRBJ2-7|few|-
CASSPLPWSEGEQYF
TGTGCCAGCAGTCCCCTACCCTGGTCTGAGGGCGAGCAGTACTTC